One and the same sample provided the 8 T cell receptor beta chains below, sequenced in a study of breast tumors, draining lymph nodes, adjacent tissues (dated by TCRdb to the mid-2010s). The method was multiplex PCR. The sequencing machine was an Illumina HiSeq 2000. The raw public reads went through TCRdb reprocessing: fastp at Q25, MiXCR clone calling, in-frame beta chains kept. One record per CDR3 amino acid sequence lists the most common genes and DNA. Within this sample are 200,000 to 300,000 distinct CDR3 sequences, with 30% to 35% of them counted one time only. The top ten hold 1.1% of the sample. Lymph node samples were obtained from the axillary draining lymph nodes of breast cancer patients. What was sequenced was axillary lymph node tissue. The source is a female donor with breast cancer. Some clones in this sample may be carry-over from other donors' samples.

A note on this clonotype: The junction departs from germline at one end; a sequencing error may be responsible. The chain links TRBV11-3 to TRBJ2-5; 7 bases match TRBD1. Germline CDR1 and CDR2: SGHNT and YENEEA. The CDR3 length is 15 residues. The CDR3 DNA reads TGTGCCGGCAGCTTAGGGGACAGAGAACAAGAGACCCAGTACTTC. Amino acids: CAGSLGDREQETQYF.

The CDR3 DNA reads as TGTGCCAGCTCTCTGGACAGGAACCCCACCCTAAACTATGGCTACACCTTC. Translation: CASSLDRNPTLNYGYTF. The rearrangement links TRBV11-3 to TRBJ1-2, with 7 positions matching TRBD1. From germline, CDR1 is SGHNT and CDR2 YENEEA. The V and J ends lost 8 bases and 2 bases, in that order; junction bases with no gene match: 17. The CDR3 is 17 residues long. The whole variable domain, remainder taken from reference TRBV11-3 and TRBJ1-2, is EAGVVQSPRYKIIEKKQPVAFWCNPISGHNTLYWYLQNLGQGPELLIRYENEEAVDDSQLPKDRFSAERLKGVDSTLKIQPAELGDSAVYLCASSLDRNPTLNYGYTFGSGTRLTVV.

This clonotype occurred a few times. The chain uses TRBV29-1 and TRBJ1-1; possible D gene TRBD1, 6 bases. The germline V and J ends were trimmed by 4 bases and 1 base, with 13 bases remaining between them. This CDR3 is built from 14 residues. Per the germline V gene, CDR1 is SQVTM and CDR2 is ANQGSEA. The CDR3 DNA follows: TGCAGCGTTGCGGGGACATTGAGGAACACTGAAGCTTTCTTT. This sequence encodes CSVAGTLRNTEAFF.

Regarding this clonotype: One base away lies a much larger clone, so this may be a sequencing read error. V gene TRBV4-1 combines with J gene TRBJ2-2; D not certain. With 1 base removed from V and 6 bases from J, the gap between germline ends came to 15 bases. Germline V lookup: CDR1 MGHRA, CDR2 YSYEKL. This CDR3 is built from 16 residues. The CDR3 DNA follows: TGCGCCAGCAGCCAAGTCAGGCTGGTGGTCGCCGGGGAGCTGTTTTTT. Amino acids: CASSQVRLVVAGELFF.

As for this clonotype: Its ends do not fully match the called genes, so a read error is possible. The CDR3 loop reads CASSIVGQPGEAQHF. DNA of the CDR3: TGTGCCAGTAGTATAGTAGGGCAGCCCGGGGAGGCCCAGCACTTC. The chain uses TRBV19 and TRBJ2-5; D is possibly TRBD2 (6 bases). Germline-derived CDR1 and CDR2 are LNHDA and SQIVND (reference sequence). The CDR3 is made up of 15 amino acids.

This clonotype was counted ten times or more. This chain links TRBV7-2 with TRBJ1-2, with 8 bases lining up with TRBD1. Trimming cost V 11 bases and J 5 bases; bases outside gene matches: 13. This CDR3 has 14 residues. The germline CDR1 and CDR2 sequences are SGHTA and FQGNSA. This chain's CDR3 is CASKPAQGGYGYTF. DNA for the CDR3: TGTGCCTCCAAACCAGCACAGGGGGGGTATGGCTACACCTTC.

Comment on this clonotype: This may stem from a read error, because a much larger clone lies one nucleotide away. This chain connects TRBV5-1 to TRBJ2-3; D is possibly TRBD2 (5 bases). This CDR3 comprises 16 residues. Germline lookup yields CDR1 SGHRS and CDR2 YFSETQ. The CDR3 region is CASGLDGVSRADTQYF. For the CDR3, the DNA is TGTGCCAGCGGCTTGGACGGGGTTAGCAGAGCAGATACGCAGTATTTT.

This clonotype was recorded many times. The chain combines TRBV4-3 with TRBJ1-2, with D perhaps TRBD1 (6 bases). The germline V gene has CDR1 LGHNA and CDR2 YSLEER. The CDR3 extends over 16 amino acids. Trimming removed 0 bases from V and 5 bases from J, with 16 bases in between. The CDR3 sequence: CASSQDPRQVLYGYTF. In DNA form, the CDR3 reads TGCGCCAGCAGCCAAGATCCGCGACAGGTTCTTTATGGCTACACCTTC.